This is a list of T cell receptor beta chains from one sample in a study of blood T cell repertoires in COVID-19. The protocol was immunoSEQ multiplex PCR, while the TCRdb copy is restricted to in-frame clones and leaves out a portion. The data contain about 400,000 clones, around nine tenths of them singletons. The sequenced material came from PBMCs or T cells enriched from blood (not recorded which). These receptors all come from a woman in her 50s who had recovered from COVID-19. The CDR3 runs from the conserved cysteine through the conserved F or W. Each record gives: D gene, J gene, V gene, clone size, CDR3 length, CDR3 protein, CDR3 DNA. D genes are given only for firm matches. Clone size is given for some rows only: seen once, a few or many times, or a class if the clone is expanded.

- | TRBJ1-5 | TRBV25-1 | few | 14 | CASSGRQSNQPQHF | TGTGCCAGCAGTGGCCGACAGAGCAATCAGCCCCAGCATTTT
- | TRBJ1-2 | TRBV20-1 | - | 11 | CSARTVKGYTF | TGCAGTGCTAGGACAGTGAAAGGCTACACCTTC
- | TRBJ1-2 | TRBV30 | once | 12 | CAWSEGVYGYTF | TGTGCCTGGTCCGAAGGGGTATATGGCTACACCTTC
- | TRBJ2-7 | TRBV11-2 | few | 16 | CASSLGSGSIGFEQYF | TGTGCCAGCAGCTTAGGATCCGGGTCGATCGGTTTTGAGCAGTACTTC
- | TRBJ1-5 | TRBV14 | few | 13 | CASSEAGSQPQHF | TGTGCCAGCAGCGAAGCAGGGTCTCAGCCCCAGCATTTT
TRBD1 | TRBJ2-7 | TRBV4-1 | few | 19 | CASSPLGTGKGRGAYEQYF | TGCGCCAGCAGCCCCCTAGGGACAGGGAAGGGACGTGGCGCCTACGAGCAGTACTTC
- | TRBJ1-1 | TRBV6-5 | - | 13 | CASRHDGGTEAFF | TGTGCCAGCAGACACGACGGGGGTACTGAAGCTTTCTTT
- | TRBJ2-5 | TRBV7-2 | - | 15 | CASSSNWGFQETQYF | TGTGCCAGCAGCTCGAACTGGGGCTTCCAAGAGACCCAGTACTTC
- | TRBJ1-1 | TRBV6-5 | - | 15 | CASMRAGLMNTEAFF | TGTGCCAGCATGCGGGCGGGTCTCATGAACACTGAAGCTTTCTTT
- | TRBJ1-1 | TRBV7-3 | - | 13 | CASRQTGNTEAFF | TGTGCCAGCAGACAAACAGGGAACACTGAAGCTTTCTTT
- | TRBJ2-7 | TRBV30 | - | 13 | CAWSVQGTGEQYF | TGTGCCTGGAGTGTACAGGGTACTGGGGAGCAGTACTTC
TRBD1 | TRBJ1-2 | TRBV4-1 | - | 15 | CASSQEEGAIVGYTF | TGCGCCAGCAGCCAAGAGGAGGGGGCAATTGTTGGCTACACCTTC
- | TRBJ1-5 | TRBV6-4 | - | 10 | CASLHQPQHF | TGTGCCAGCCTCCATCAGCCCCAGCATTTT
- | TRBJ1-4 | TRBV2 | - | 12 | CASSESNHGLFF | TGTGCCAGCAGTGAATCAAACCACGGACTGTTTTTT
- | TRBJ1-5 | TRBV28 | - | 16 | CASSPLLGQRNQPQHF | TGTGCCAGCAGTCCCCTCCTTGGACAGCGCAATCAGCCCCAGCATTTT
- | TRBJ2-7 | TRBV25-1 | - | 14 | CASSESGETYEQYF | TGTGCCAGCAGTGAATCGGGGGAGACCTACGAGCAGTACTTC
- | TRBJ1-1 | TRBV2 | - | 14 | CASSRSGLNTEAFF | TGTGCCAGCAGCCGATCCGGTCTGAACACTGAAGCTTTCTTT
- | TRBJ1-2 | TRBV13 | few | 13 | CASSGQQGLGYTF | TGTGCCAGCAGCGGACAACAGGGCCTTGGCTACACCTTC
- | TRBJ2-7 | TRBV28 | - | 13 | CASSFRKAGWQYF | TGTGCCAGCAGTTTTAGGAAGGCAGGGTGGCAGTACTTC
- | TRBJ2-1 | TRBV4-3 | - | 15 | CASSQDWSSYNEQFF | TGCGCCAGCAGCCAAGATTGGAGCTCCTACAATGAGCAGTTCTTC
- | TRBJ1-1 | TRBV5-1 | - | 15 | CASSPLAGMNTEAFF | TGCGCCAGCAGCCCCCTAGCGGGGATGAACACTGAAGCTTTCTTT
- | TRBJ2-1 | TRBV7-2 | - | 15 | CASSLVRGFYNEQFF | TGTGCCAGCAGCTTAGTGAGGGGGTTCTACAATGAGCAGTTCTTC
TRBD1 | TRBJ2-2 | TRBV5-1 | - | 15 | CASSLGQGNPGELFF | TGCGCCAGCAGCCTGGGACAGGGTAATCCCGGGGAGCTGTTTTTT
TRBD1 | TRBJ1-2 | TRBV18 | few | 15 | CASSSPGQGDYGYTF | TGTGCCAGCTCATCCCCGGGACAGGGTGACTATGGCTACACCTTC
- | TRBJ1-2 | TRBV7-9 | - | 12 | CASSLGRLGYTF | TGTGCCAGCAGCTTAGGCAGGCTTGGCTACACCTTC
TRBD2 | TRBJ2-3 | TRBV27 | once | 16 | CASSLTSGGPSDTQYF | TGTGCCAGCAGCTTAACTAGCGGGGGCCCCTCAGATACGCAGTATTTT
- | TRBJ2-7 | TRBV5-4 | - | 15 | CASSLGSQRGYEQYF | TGTGCCAGCAGCTTGGGTTCGCAAAGAGGTTACGAGCAGTACTTC
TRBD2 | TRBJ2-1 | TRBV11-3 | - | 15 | CASTRDGGYYNEQFF | TGTGCCAGCACCCGGGACGGGGGGTATTACAATGAGCAGTTCTTC
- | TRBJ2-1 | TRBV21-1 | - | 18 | CASQQLARDSGSYNEQFF | TGTGCCAGCCAGCAGCTTGCCCGGGACTCGGGTTCCTACAATGAGCAGTTCTTC
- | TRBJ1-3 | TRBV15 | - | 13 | CATSRDQQGAIYF | TGTGCCACCAGCAGAGATCAACAGGGCGCCATATATTTT
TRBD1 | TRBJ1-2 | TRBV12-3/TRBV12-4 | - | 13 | CASNVGQGYGYTF | TGTGCCAGCAACGTGGGACAGGGCTATGGCTACACCTTC
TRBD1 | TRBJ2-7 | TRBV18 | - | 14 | CASSPAGTAYEQYF | TGTGCCAGCTCACCGGCAGGGACAGCCTACGAGCAGTACTTC
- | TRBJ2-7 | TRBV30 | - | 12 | CAWSDITYEQYF | TGTGCCTGGAGTGACATTACCTACGAGCAGTACTTC
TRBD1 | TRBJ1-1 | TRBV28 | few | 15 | CASSLAGGESTEAFF | TGTGCCAGCAGTTTGGCAGGGGGCGAGAGTACTGAAGCTTTCTTT
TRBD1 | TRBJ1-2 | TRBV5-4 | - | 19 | CASSSPFPGQKNNAYGYTF | TGTGCCAGCAGCTCGCCCTTCCCGGGACAGAAAAACAACGCCTATGGCTACACCTTC
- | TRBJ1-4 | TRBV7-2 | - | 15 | CASSRSGLANEKLFF | TGTGCCAGCAGCCGTTCAGGGCTGGCTAATGAAAAACTGTTTTTT
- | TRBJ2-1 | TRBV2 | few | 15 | CASSFDSRSYNEQFF | TGTGCCAGCAGCTTCGACAGTCGCTCCTACAATGAGCAGTTCTTC
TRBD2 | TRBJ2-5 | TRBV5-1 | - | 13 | CASSYGLVETQYF | TGCGCCAGCAGCTACGGACTAGTGGAGACCCAGTACTTC
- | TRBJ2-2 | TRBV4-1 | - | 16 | CASSQGGGDNTGELFF | TGCGCCAGCAGCCAAGGAGGGGGGGACAACACCGGGGAGCTGTTTTTT
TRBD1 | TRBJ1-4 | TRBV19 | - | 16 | CASSIDPAGGREKLFF | TGTGCCAGTAGTATAGACCCCGCAGGGGGTCGGGAAAAACTGTTTTTT
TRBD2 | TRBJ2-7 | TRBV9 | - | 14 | CASSPRGGTYEQYF | TGTGCCAGCAGCCCCCGGGGGGGTACATACGAGCAGTACTTC
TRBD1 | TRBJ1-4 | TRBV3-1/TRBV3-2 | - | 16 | CASSQTPGTGDEKLFF | TGTGCCAGCAGCCAGACCCCCGGGACAGGAGATGAAAAACTGTTTTTT
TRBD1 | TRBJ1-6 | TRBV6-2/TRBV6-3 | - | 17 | CASSYPDRGAYNSPLHF | TGTGCCAGCAGTTACCCGGACAGGGGTGCCTATAATTCACCCCTCCACTTT
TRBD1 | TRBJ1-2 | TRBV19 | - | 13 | CASSPGTDYGYTF | TGTGCCAGTAGTCCCGGGACAGACTATGGCTACACCTTC
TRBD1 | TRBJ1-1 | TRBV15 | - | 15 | CATSSQDREITEAFF | TGTGCCACCAGCAGCCAGGACAGGGAAATCACTGAAGCTTTCTTT
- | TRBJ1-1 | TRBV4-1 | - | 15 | CASSLPQGMNTEAFF | TGCGCCAGCAGCCTCCCTCAGGGGATGAACACTGAAGCTTTCTTT
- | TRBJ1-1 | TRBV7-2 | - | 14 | CASSPGLLYTEAFF | TGTGCCAGCAGTCCAGGGCTACTTTACACTGAAGCTTTCTTT
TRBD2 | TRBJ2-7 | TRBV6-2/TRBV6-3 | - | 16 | CASSTRSGGITYEQYF | TGTGCCAGCAGTACCCGTAGCGGGGGGATAACCTACGAGCAGTACTTC
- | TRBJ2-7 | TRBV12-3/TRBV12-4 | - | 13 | CASSPGLRGEQYF | TGTGCCAGCAGTCCGGGACTAAGGGGGGAGCAGTACTTC
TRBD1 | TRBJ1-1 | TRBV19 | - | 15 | CASSTNPGTGGQAFF | TGTGCCAGTAGTACAAACCCGGGGACAGGGGGGCAAGCTTTCTTT
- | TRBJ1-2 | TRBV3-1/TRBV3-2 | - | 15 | CASSQVGQGPAGYTF | TGTGCCAGCAGCCAAGTCGGCCAGGGGCCAGCTGGCTACACCTTC
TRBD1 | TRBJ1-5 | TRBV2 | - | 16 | CASSPYQGVSNQPQHF | TGTGCCAGCAGTCCGTACCAGGGGGTGAGCAATCAGCCCCAGCATTTT
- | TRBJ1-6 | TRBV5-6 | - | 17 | CASSLGVIATEYSPLHF | TGTGCCAGCAGCTTGGGGGTAATTGCGACAGAATACTCACCCCTCCACTTT
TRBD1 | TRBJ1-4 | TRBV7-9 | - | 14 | CASRGTGEGEKLFF | TGTGCCAGCAGAGGGACAGGGGAGGGTGAAAAACTGTTTTTT
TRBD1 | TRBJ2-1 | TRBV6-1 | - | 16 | CASSGLGQLIYNEQFF | TGTGCCAGCAGTGGTCTGGGACAGTTGATCTACAATGAGCAGTTCTTC
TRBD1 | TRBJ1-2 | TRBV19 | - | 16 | CASNNEGQVVRYGYTF | TGTGCCAGTAATAACGAGGGACAGGTCGTACGCTATGGCTACACCTTC
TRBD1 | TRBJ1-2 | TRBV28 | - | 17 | CASSSNLDRASNYGYTF | TGTGCCAGCAGTTCGAACCTGGACAGGGCGTCAAACTATGGCTACACCTTC
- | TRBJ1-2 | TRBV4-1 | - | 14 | CASSLPGGGDGYTF | TGCGCCAGCAGCCTCCCCGGGGGAGGTGATGGCTACACCTTC